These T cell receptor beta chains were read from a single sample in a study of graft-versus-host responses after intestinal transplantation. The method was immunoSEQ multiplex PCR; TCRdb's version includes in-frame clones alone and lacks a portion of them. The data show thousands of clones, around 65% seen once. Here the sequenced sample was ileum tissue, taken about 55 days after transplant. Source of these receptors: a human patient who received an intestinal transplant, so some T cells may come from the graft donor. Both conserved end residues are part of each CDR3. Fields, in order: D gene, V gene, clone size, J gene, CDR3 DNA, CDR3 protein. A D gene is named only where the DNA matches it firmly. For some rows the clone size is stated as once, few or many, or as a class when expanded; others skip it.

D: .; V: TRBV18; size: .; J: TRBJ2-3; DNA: TGTGCCAGCTCACCGACAGCCGGGGATACGCAGTATTTT; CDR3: CASSPTAGDTQYF
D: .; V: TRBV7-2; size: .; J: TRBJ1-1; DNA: TGTGCCAGCAGCTTAATCATGGGGGGCACTGAAGCTTTCTTT; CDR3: CASSLIMGGTEAFF
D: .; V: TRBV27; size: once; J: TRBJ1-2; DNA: TGTGCCAGCAGTTTATGGCCGGGGTCTAACTATGGCTACACCTTC; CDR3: CASSLWPGSNYGYTF
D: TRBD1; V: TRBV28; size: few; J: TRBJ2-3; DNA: TGTGCCAGCAGTTTCGACAGGGGGAAAGATACGCAGTATTTT; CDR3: CASSFDRGKDTQYF
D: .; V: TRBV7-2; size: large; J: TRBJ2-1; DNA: TGTGCCACGGAGCCCCCCGTATACAATGAGCAGTTCTTC; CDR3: CATEPPVYNEQFF
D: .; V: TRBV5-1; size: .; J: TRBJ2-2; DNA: TGCGCCAGCAGCACAGGACAGACCAACACCGGGGAGCTGTTTTTT; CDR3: CASSTGQTNTGELFF
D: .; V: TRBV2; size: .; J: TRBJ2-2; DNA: TGTGCCAGCAGTGAATACGACAGGAATGGCGCCGGGGAGCTGTTTTTT; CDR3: CASSEYDRNGAGELFF
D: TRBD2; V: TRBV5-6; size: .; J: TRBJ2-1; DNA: TGTGCCAGCAGCTTGCCCCACCGGGCTAGCGGCAATGAGCAGTTCTTC; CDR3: CASSLPHRASGNEQFF
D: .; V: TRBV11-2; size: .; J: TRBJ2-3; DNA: TGTGCCAGCACCGCCAGCGACGCAGATACGCAGTATTTT; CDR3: CASTASDADTQYF
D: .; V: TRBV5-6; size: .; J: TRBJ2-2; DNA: TGTGCCAGCAGCTTCAGGTACACCGGGGAGCTGTTTTTT; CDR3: CASSFRYTGELFF
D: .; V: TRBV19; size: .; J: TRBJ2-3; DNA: TGTGCCAGTAGTATGGGGGGAACAGATACGCAGTATTTT; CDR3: CASSMGGTDTQYF
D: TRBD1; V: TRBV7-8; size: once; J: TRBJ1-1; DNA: TGTGCCAGCAGCTTATCAGAAGCAGGGGGCACTGAAGCTTTCTTT; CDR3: CASSLSEAGGTEAFF
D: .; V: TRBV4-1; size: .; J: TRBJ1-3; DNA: TGCGCCAGCAGCCAAGATCCAGGGATGACAGGCACCATATATTTT; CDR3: CASSQDPGMTGTIYF
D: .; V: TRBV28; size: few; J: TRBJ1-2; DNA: TGTGCCAGCAGTTTCAGGGGCTATGGCTACACCTTC; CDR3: CASSFRGYGYTF
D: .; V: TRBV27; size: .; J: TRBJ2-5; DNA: TGTGCCAGCTGGTCGGAGAACCAAGAGACCCAGTACTTC; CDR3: CASWSENQETQYF
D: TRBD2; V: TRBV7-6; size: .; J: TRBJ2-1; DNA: TGTGCCAGCAGCTTATCGGGACTAGCCGGCTCCTACAATGAGCAGTTCTTC; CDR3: CASSLSGLAGSYNEQFF
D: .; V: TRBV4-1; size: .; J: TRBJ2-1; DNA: TGCGCCAGCAGCCAAGGAGGGGGGGCCGCCTACAATGAGCAGTTCTTC; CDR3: CASSQGGGAAYNEQFF
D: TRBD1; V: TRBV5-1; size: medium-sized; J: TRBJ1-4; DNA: TGCGCCAGCAGCTTCTCCCCTACGACAGGGCCTAATGAAAAACTGTTTTTT; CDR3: CASSFSPTTGPNEKLFF
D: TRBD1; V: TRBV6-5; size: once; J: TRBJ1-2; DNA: TGTGCCAGCAGCGGGGACAGGGATGGCTACACCTTC; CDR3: CASSGDRDGYTF
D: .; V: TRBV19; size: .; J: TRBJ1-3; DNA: TGTGCCAGTAGCCCCGGACACCACTCTGGAAACACCATATATTTT; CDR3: CASSPGHHSGNTIYF
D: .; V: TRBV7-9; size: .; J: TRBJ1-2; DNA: TGTGCCAGCAGCTCGCCACAGGGTAACTATGGCTACACCTTC; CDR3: CASSSPQGNYGYTF
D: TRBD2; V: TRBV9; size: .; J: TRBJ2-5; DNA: TGTGCCAGCAGCGTAACGGAACTAGCGGTCGAGACCCAGTACTTC; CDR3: CASSVTELAVETQYF
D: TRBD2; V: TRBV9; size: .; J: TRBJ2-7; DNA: TGTGCCAGCAGCGTCGGGACTAGCAATCACTACGAGCAGTACTTC; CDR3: CASSVGTSNHYEQYF
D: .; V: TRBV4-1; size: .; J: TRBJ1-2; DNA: TGCGCCAGCAGCCAAGGGCGGGATCTGCGGGGCTACACCTTC; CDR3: CASSQGRDLRGYTF
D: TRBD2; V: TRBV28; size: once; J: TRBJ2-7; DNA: TGTGCCAGCAGCCTAGACGGACTAGCGGGCGAGCAGTACTTC; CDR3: CASSLDGLAGEQYF
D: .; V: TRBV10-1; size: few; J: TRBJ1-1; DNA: TGCGCCAGCAGTCACGGTTTCACTGAAGCTTTCTTT; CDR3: CASSHGFTEAFF
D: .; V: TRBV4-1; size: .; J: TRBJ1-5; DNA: TGCGCCAGCAGCCAAGAACCTTCGGGGTATCAGCCCCAGCATTTT; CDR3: CASSQEPSGYQPQHF
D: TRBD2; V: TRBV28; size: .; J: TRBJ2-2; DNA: TGTGCCAGCAGACCTGCGGGGGGCACCGGGGAGCTGTTTTTT; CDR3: CASRPAGGTGELFF
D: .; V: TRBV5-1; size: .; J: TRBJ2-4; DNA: TGCGCCAGCAGCCCAGGGTCCCTGCGCGACATTCAGTACTTC; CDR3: CASSPGSLRDIQYF
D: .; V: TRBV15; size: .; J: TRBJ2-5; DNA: TGTGCCACCAGCAGAGATATTCGTGGAGAAGAGACCCAGTACTTC; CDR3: CATSRDIRGEETQYF
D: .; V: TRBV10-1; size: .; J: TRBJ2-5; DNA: TGCGCCAGACCGGTGACCCAGTACTTC; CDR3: CARPVTQYF
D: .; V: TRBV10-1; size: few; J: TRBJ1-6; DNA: TGCGCCAGCAGTATTCCGGGGGTAAGTTCACCCCTCCACTTT; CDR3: CASSIPGVSSPLHF
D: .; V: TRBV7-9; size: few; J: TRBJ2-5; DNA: TGTGCCAGCAGCTTAGACGCAGGGAACCAAGAGACCCAGTACTTC; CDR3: CASSLDAGNQETQYF
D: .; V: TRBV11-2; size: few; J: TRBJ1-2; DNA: TGTGCCAGCAGCTTAAGGGACAATGGCTACACCTTC; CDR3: CASSLRDNGYTF
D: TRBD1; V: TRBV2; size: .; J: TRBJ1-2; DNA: TGTGCCAGCAGAGAGGACAGGGGAGGCAACTATGGCTACACCTTC; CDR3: CASREDRGGNYGYTF
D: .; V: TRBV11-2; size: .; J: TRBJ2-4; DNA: TGTGCCAGCAGCTCCAGGGTACGCAAAAACATTCAGTACTTC; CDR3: CASSSRVRKNIQYF
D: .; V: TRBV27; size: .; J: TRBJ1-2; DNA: TGTGCCAGCAGTTCAGGGAACTATGGCTACACCTTC; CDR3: CASSSGNYGYTF
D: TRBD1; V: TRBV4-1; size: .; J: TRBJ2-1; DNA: TGCGCCAGCAGCCCGTACGCCTCCGGGACAGCCTACAATGAGCAGTTCTTC; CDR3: CASSPYASGTAYNEQFF
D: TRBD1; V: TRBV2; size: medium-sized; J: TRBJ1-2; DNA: TGTGCCAAAGGGACAGGGTTGTTACGGGGCTACACCTTC; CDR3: CAKGTGLLRGYTF
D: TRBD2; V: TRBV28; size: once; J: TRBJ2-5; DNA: TGTGCCAGCAGTTTGGGCGGGGGGGCCTTTCAGGAGACCCAGTACTTC; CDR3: CASSLGGGAFQETQYF
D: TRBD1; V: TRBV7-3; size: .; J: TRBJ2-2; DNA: TGTGCCAGCAGCCCGACAGGGACCGGGGAGCTGTTTTTT; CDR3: CASSPTGTGELFF
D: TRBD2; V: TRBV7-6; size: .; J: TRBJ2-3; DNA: TGTGCCAGCAGCCAAGGGACTAGCGTTTTTGCATCGGCAGATACGCAGTATTTT; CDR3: CASSQGTSVFASADTQYF
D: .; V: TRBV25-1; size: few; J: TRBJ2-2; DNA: TGTGCCAGCAGTGAATATTTAACGAGCGGGGAGCTGTTTTTT; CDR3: CASSEYLTSGELFF
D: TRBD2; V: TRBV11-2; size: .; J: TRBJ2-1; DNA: TGTGCCAGCAGCTTAGCTAGCGGGGCCAATGAGCAGTTCTTC; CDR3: CASSLASGANEQFF
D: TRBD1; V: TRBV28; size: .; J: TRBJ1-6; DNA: TGTGCCAGCAGTTTCCCATGGACAGGGTCCATCTATAATTCACCCCTCCACTTT; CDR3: CASSFPWTGSIYNSPLHF